This T cell receptor (beta chain) was sequenced during a study of OX40 agonist ivuxolimab in advanced cancers. Study context: Ivuxolimab, an antibody that agonizes OX40 (CD134), was administered to the patients. Prior therapy, whether anti-PD-1, anti-PD-L1 or anti-CTLA-4, was allowed, and less than 45% had some.

Libraries were prepared by immunoSEQ multiplex PCR; TCRdb keeps only in-frame clonotypes and omits some of them. The sample yields about 91,000 clones, about 85% seen once. Per the germline V gene, CDR1 is PRHDT and CDR2 is FYEKMQ (reference sequence). This CDR3 comprises 17 residues. The germline V and J ends were trimmed by 5 bases and 2 bases, with 18 bases remaining between them. The rearrangement uses TRBV13 and TRBJ1-4; D is perhaps TRBD1 (6 bases). This receptor was identified in an adult with an advanced solid tumor such as melanoma, head and neck, liver or kidney cancer. The sample here was CD4+ or CD8+ T cells sorted from blood, taken in a trial of the OX40 agonist ivuxolimab. The CDR3 spells CASSPPGGPGTNEKLFF. Here the CDR3 DNA reads TGTGCCAGCAGCCCCCCCGGGGGCCCGGGGACTAATGAAAAACTGTTTTTT.